This T cell receptor (beta chain) was identified in a study of blood T cell repertoires in COVID-19. Background on the study: There were acute and convalescent COVID-19 samples, and they came from the United States, Italy and Spain. From T cells, B-cell-depleted T cells, or PBMCs came the material, which was cDNA or gDNA.

In the source study's methods: Estimates of nucleated cell counts were drawn from the amplification of reference gene primers. Generated by immunoSEQ multiplex PCR, the TCRdb table keeps only in-frame clones and is missing some. The V and J calls and clone size were taken over from that table, and D and trimming were inferred from the DNA. There are 95,000 to 150,000 clones in the sample; over 65% occur only once, and 3.9% lies in the top ten. The length of the CDR3 is 13 residues. Germline CDR1 is SEHNR and CDR2 is FQNEAQ (reference sequence). The V gene lost 4 bases and the J gene lost 7 bases, with 13 bases spanning the gap.

The TCR comes from a man aged 60-69 years with acute or convalescent COVID-19. What was sequenced was peripheral blood. The V and J genes are TRBV7-9 and TRBJ1-2; TRBD1 might be the D (5 bases). Here the CDR3 DNA reads TGTGCCAGCAGCTCGCCAGGGCGCGGTGGCTACACCTTC. Translating gives CASSSPGRGGYTF.